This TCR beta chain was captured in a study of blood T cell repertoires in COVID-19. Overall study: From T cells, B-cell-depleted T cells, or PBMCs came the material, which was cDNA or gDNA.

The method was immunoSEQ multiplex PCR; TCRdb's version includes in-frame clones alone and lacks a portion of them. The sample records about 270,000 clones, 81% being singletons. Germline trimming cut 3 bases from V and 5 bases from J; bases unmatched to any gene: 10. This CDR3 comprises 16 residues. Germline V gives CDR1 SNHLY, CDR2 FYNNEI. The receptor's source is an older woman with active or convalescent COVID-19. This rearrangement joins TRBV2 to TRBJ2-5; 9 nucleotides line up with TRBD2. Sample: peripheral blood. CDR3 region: CASSERGGTSYETQYF. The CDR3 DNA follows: TGTGCCAGCAGTGAGAGGGGGGGGACTAGCTATGAGACCCAGTACTTC.